A selection of T cell receptor beta chains follows, all from one sample in a study of cytomegalovirus exposure and HLA in healthy donors. The assay was immunoSEQ multiplex PCR, and TCRdb's table has in-frame clones only and misses some. The table lists 200,000 to 250,000 clones, 70% to 80% of them singletons. Sequenced input: PBMCs. Receptor source: a male donor in good health and CMV-seronegative. Both conserved end residues are part of each CDR3. The D gene is left open where the match is weak. Rows give clone size only sometimes, using once, few, many, or a class for an expanded clone.

D gene: TRBD1; clone size: once; V gene: TRBV20-1; J gene: TRBJ1-2; CDR3 DNA: TGCAGTGCGGCGACAGGGGATGGCTACACCTTC; CDR3 protein: CSAATGDGYTF
D gene: -; clone size: few; V gene: TRBV5-1; J gene: TRBJ1-1; CDR3 DNA: TGCGCCAGCAGCTTGGTTTACGGGGGGTTAGCAGAAGCTTTCTTT; CDR3 protein: CASSLVYGGLAEAFF
D gene: TRBD1; clone size: -; V gene: TRBV28; J gene: TRBJ2-7; CDR3 DNA: TGTGCCAGCAGTTTACCCAAGGCCGGGACAGGGTCCTACGAGCAGTACTTC; CDR3 protein: CASSLPKAGTGSYEQYF
D gene: -; clone size: -; V gene: TRBV10-1; J gene: TRBJ2-1; CDR3 DNA: TGCGCCAGCAGTGAGTCGTCGGGGATTTACAATGAGCAGTTCTTC; CDR3 protein: CASSESSGIYNEQFF
D gene: -; clone size: -; V gene: TRBV7-9; J gene: TRBJ2-2; CDR3 DNA: TGTGCCAGCAGCTTAGTAGCGTACACCGGGGAGCTGTTTTTT; CDR3 protein: CASSLVAYTGELFF
D gene: -; clone size: -; V gene: TRBV28; J gene: TRBJ1-2; CDR3 DNA: TGTGCCAGCAGTTCTTGGAGGGCCCTCCTCTATGGCTACACCTTC; CDR3 protein: CASSSWRALLYGYTF
D gene: -; clone size: few; V gene: TRBV5-1; J gene: TRBJ1-1; CDR3 DNA: TGCGCCAGCAGCTTGGACGGTCCGAACACTGAAGCTTTCTTT; CDR3 protein: CASSLDGPNTEAFF
D gene: -; clone size: few; V gene: TRBV5-1; J gene: TRBJ1-1; CDR3 DNA: TGCGCCAGCAGCTTGGGAGGCCGACCGATTGTCACTGAAGCTTTCTTT; CDR3 protein: CASSLGGRPIVTEAFF
D gene: -; clone size: once; V gene: TRBV10-3; J gene: TRBJ2-7; CDR3 DNA: TGTGCCATCAGTGGAACTGGGCGCCCCTTGTACGAGCAGTGCTTC; CDR3 protein: CAISGTGRPLYEQCF
D gene: -; clone size: -; V gene: TRBV9; J gene: TRBJ1-6; CDR3 DNA: TGTGCCAGCAGCGTAGAAAACCCCCAGGGGTTTTCACCCCTCCACTTT; CDR3 protein: CASSVENPQGFSPLHF
D gene: -; clone size: -; V gene: TRBV5-1; J gene: TRBJ1-5; CDR3 DNA: TGCGCCAGCAGCTTGGGGGAAGGGTGGGGGGACGATCAGCCCCAGCATTTT; CDR3 protein: CASSLGEGWGDDQPQHF
D gene: TRBD1; clone size: -; V gene: TRBV27; J gene: TRBJ2-1; CDR3 DNA: TGTGCCAGTTCCGACAGGGGCAATGAGCAGTTCTTC; CDR3 protein: CASSDRGNEQFF
D gene: -; clone size: -; V gene: TRBV5-1; J gene: TRBJ2-7; CDR3 DNA: TGCGCCAGCAGCTCGGGAGTCGCCGCTTCCTACGAGCAGTACTTC; CDR3 protein: CASSSGVAASYEQYF
D gene: -; clone size: -; V gene: TRBV5-1; J gene: TRBJ1-1; CDR3 DNA: TGCGCCAGCAGCTTGTCGCCGGGGAGCACTGAAGCTTTCTTT; CDR3 protein: CASSLSPGSTEAFF